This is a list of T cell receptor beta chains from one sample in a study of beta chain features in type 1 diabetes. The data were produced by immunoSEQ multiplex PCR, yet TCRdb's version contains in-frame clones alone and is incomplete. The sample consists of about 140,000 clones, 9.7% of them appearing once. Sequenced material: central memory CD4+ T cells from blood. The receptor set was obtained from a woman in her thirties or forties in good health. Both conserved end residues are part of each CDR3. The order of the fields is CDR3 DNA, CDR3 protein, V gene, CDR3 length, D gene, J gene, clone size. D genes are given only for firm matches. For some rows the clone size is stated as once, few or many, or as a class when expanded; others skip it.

TGTGCCAGCAGGGAACTAGGTAACACCGGGGAGCTGTTTTTT	CASRELGNTGELFF	TRBV25-1	14	NA	TRBJ2-2	NA
TGTGCCAGCATGACAGGGGGGGACGGCTACACCTTC	CASMTGGDGYTF	TRBV2	12	TRBD1	TRBJ1-2	few
TGTGCCAGCAGCATGGACAGTCCTAACTATGGCTACACCTTC	CASSMDSPNYGYTF	TRBV6-1	14	NA	TRBJ1-2	NA
TGTGCCATGGGAAGTAGGAGGGACAATCAGCCCCAGCATTTT	CAMGSRRDNQPQHF	TRBV6-1	14	NA	TRBJ1-5	NA
TGTGCCAGCAGCCAATCCAGGGGTTTATCTTCACCCCTCCACTTT	CASSQSRGLSSPLHF	TRBV5-4	15	NA	TRBJ1-6	few
TGTGCCAGCAGCCTCGTTAGGGGGAGGAACACCGGGGAGCTGTTTTTT	CASSLVRGRNTGELFF	TRBV5-6	16	NA	TRBJ2-2	NA
TGTGCCAGCAATCTGACTCCGGGACAAAGAGGCGAAGCTTTCTTT	CASNLTPGQRGEAFF	TRBV6-5	15	NA	TRBJ1-1	many
TGTGCCAGCAGTACCGGGACAGCTCAAGAGACCCAGTACTTC	CASSTGTAQETQYF	TRBV6-6	14	TRBD1	TRBJ2-5	NA
TGTGCCAGCACCATGGGACAGGGAAATGAAAAACTGTTTTTT	CASTMGQGNEKLFF	TRBV2	14	TRBD1	TRBJ1-4	NA
TGTGCCAGCTCCCCTAGGGGGGGCGAGGTCTATGGCTACACCTTC	CASSPRGGEVYGYTF	TRBV18	15	NA	TRBJ1-2	few
TGCGCCAGCAGCGTAGTTGGCACCGGGGAGCTGTTTTTT	CASSVVGTGELFF	TRBV5-1	13	NA	TRBJ2-2	few
TGTGCCAGCAGCTTAGGTTCCGGGGATGGCTACACCTTC	CASSLGSGDGYTF	TRBV7-2	13	NA	TRBJ1-2	few
TGTGCCAGCAGCTGGGACAGCTCCAATTCACCCCTCCACTTT	CASSWDSSNSPLHF	TRBV13	14	TRBD1	TRBJ1-6	few
TGCGCCAGCAGCCCCCCGGGACAGGGGGCGACGTCTGGAAACACCATATATTTT	CASSPPGQGATSGNTIYF	TRBV4-1	18	TRBD1	TRBJ1-3	NA
TGTGCCACCAGGGGTCGGACAGAGGGTAAGCCCCAGCATTTT	CATRGRTEGKPQHF	TRBV15	14	NA	TRBJ1-5	few
TGTGCTAGTGGTCTCGGACAGGGGGCCGCTAACTATGGCTACACCTTC	CASGLGQGAANYGYTF	TRBV12-5	16	TRBD1	TRBJ1-2	few
TGTGCCAGCAGTGGAGGGGGCGCAAGCTACACCTTC	CASSGGGASYTF	TRBV25-1	12	TRBD1	TRBJ1-2	NA
TGTGCCAGCAGTGAAAGGACTAGCGGGGTCGCCTCCTACGAGCAGTACTTC	CASSERTSGVASYEQYF	TRBV2	17	TRBD2	TRBJ2-7	NA
TGTGCCAGCAGCCCCGATCTAGCGGGCTACGAGCAGTACTTC	CASSPDLAGYEQYF	TRBV6-6	14	TRBD2	TRBJ2-7	NA
TGTGCCAGCAGTCCCCCGCGGAGGCTGAGCACAGATACGCAGTATTTT	CASSPPRRLSTDTQYF	TRBV27	16	NA	TRBJ2-3	NA
TGTGCCAGCAGCTTAGTTTCGGTGAACACTGAAGCTTTCTTT	CASSLVSVNTEAFF	TRBV11-2	14	NA	TRBJ1-1	NA
TGTGCCTCCTTAAGACAGGATCGATGGAATGAGCAGTTCTTC	CASLRQDRWNEQFF	TRBV28	14	NA	TRBJ2-1	many
TGCGCCAGCAGTGAAAGGGGGAGCACTGAAGCTTTCTTT	CASSERGSTEAFF	TRBV10-1	13	NA	TRBJ1-1	few
TGTGCCATCAGTCCGGGGGGCCCTAACACCGGGGAGCTGTTTTTT	CAISPGGPNTGELFF	TRBV10-3	15	NA	TRBJ2-2	many
TGTGCCAGTAGTACGCGGACAGGGGGCAAAGATACGCAGTATTTT	CASSTRTGGKDTQYF	TRBV19	15	TRBD1	TRBJ2-3	few
TGTGCCAGCAGTTTATATGACAGGGTGGGCACTGAAGCTTTCTTT	CASSLYDRVGTEAFF	TRBV27	15	TRBD1	TRBJ1-1	few
TGTGCCAGCAGCCAAGAGGGGCGGGGGGAAGACGAGCAGTACTTC	CASSQEGRGEDEQYF	TRBV4-2	15	TRBD2	TRBJ2-7	many
TGTGCCAGCAGTGAAGCGGTCTTAGCGGGGGACGGGTTAGCCAAAAACATTCAGTACTTC	CASSEAVLAGDGLAKNIQYF	TRBV6-1	20	TRBD2	TRBJ2-4	NA
TGCGCCAGCAGCTTACAAGGGACAGGGGAAGAAAAACTGTTTTTT	CASSLQGTGEEKLFF	TRBV5-1	15	TRBD1	TRBJ1-4	NA
TGTGCCAGCAGCTTCGACAGGGGAATGAGTTTATCACCCCTCCACTTT	CASSFDRGMSLSPLHF	TRBV7-9	16	TRBD1	TRBJ1-6	few
TGTGCCAGCAGCTTGGGACTAGCTCAAGAGACCCAGTACTTC	CASSLGLAQETQYF	TRBV5-4	14	TRBD2	TRBJ2-5	few
TGTGCCAGCACCAGAGATAGACTATCCTGGGAGACCCAGTACTTC	CASTRDRLSWETQYF	TRBV6-6	15	NA	TRBJ2-5	NA
TGCGCCAGCAGCCAAGCCAGGGGACCCACCGGGGAGCTGTTTTTT	CASSQARGPTGELFF	TRBV4-1	15	NA	TRBJ2-2	NA
TGTGCCAGCTCACCGATGCAGGGCCTGGGCACTGAAGCTTTCTTT	CASSPMQGLGTEAFF	TRBV18	15	NA	TRBJ1-1	NA
TGTGCCAGCAGCCCCGCGGGGCGGCCAGATACGCAGTATTTT	CASSPAGRPDTQYF	TRBV11-2	14	NA	TRBJ2-3	few
TGTGCCAGCAGCTTGGCCGGGGGGGCCGAGCAGTACTTC	CASSLAGGAEQYF	TRBV5-4	13	TRBD2	TRBJ2-7	few